These 29 T cell receptor beta chains originate from one sample sequenced in a study of T cell clonality in common variable immunodeficiency. TCRdb's copy holds only in-frame clones and misses some; the assay was immunoSEQ multiplex PCR. There are about 42,000 clones in the sample, none observed a single time. Sequenced: peripheral blood mononuclear cells. Source of these receptors: a person between 18 and 75 years old in good health.

In its sample, this clone was seen many times. Sequencing ends 3 residues short of the CDR3 end; the germline J gene provides the rest. The rearrangement uses TRBV20-1 and TRBJ2-7; D possibly corresponds to TRBD1 (6 bases). Trimming removed 2 bases from V and 0 bases from J, with 14 bases in between. The CDR3 runs 15 residues. Germline V gene data show CDR1 as DFQATT and CDR2 as SNEGSKA (reference sequence). CDR3 amino acids: CSARPGVGASYEQYF. The sequenced CDR3 bases are TGCAGTGCTAGACCCGGGGTGGGGGCCTCCTACGAG.

This clone was observed at least ten times. The read terminates 3 residues before the CDR3 end, so the remaining end is supplied by the germline J gene. The chain joins TRBV7-3 to TRBJ2-5; 7 bases are shared with TRBD2. There are 15 residues in the CDR3. The J segment lost 2 bases and the V segment lost 5 bases, leaving 8 bases of the junction unmatched. Germline V CDR1 and CDR2: SGHTA, FQGTGA. CDR3 DNA, as far as it was read: TGTGCCAGCAGCCCCTGGGGGGGAGGGCAAGAGACC. This translates into CASSPWGGGQET. The whole CDR3 protein is CASSPWGGGQETQYF.

This clone was seen repeatedly, ten times or more. The CDR3 goes on 3 residues after the read ends, and that part is filled in from the germline J gene. The V gene is TRBV14, the J gene TRBJ1-2; 7 nucleotides align to TRBD1. This CDR3 has 13 amino acids. The ends lost 5 bases at V and 3 bases at J; junction bases unmatched: 3. Germline-derived CDR1 and CDR2 are SGHDN and FVKESK. CDR3 amino acids: CASSEGQHYGYTF. Partial CDR3 DNA: TGTGCCAGCAGCGAGGGACAGCACTATGGC.

This clone was seen at least ten times. Read coverage stops 3 residues before the CDR3 terminus; the germline J gene supplies the remainder. This chain connects TRBV2 to TRBJ2-2, with D perhaps matching TRBD2 (7 bases). The germline gives CDR1 SNHLY, CDR2 FYNNEI. Trimming stripped 5 bases from V and 7 bases from J, with 20 bases between. The CDR3 is 16 residues long. CDR3 in amino acids: CASSFQSAGEGGELFF. The DNA read from the CDR3 is TGTGCCAGCAGTTTTCAATCGGCAGGGGAGGGCGGGGAG.

The sample holds many counts of this clone. Read sequence stops 3 residues before the CDR3 end, and the germline J gene provides the missing end. This chain joins TRBV5-1 and TRBJ1-5; possibly TRBD1 for D (5 bases). There are 16 residues in the CDR3. The germline gives CDR1 SGHRS, CDR2 YFSETQ. The germline V and J ends were trimmed by 4 bases and 2 bases, with 16 bases remaining between them. The CDR3 DNA, read in part, is TGCGCCAGCAGCCTTGATGGCGGGGCGGGCAATCAGCCC. Amino acids: CASSLDGGAGNQP. The entire CDR3 protein reads CASSLDGGAGNQPQHF. Using reference TRBV5-1 and TRBJ1-5 for the parts outside the CDR3, the full variable domain is KAGVTQTPRYLIKTRGQQVTLSCSPISGHRSVSWYQQTPGQGLQFLFEYFSETQRNKGNFPGRFSGRQFSNSRSEMNVSTLELGDSALYLCASSLDGGAGNQPQHFGDGTRLSIL.

This clone was counted many times. The CDR3 reads CASTKFGGGLAGGPDIQYF. Incomplete CDR3 DNA: TGTGCCAGTACCAAATTTGGAGGGGGACTAGCGGGAGGGCCCGACATT. The chain couples TRBV19 to TRBJ2-4; 16 bases are shared with TRBD2. Sequencing ends 3 residues short of the CDR3 end; the germline J gene provides the rest. This CDR3 has 19 amino acids. Trimming cost V 7 bases and J 8 bases; bases outside gene matches: 17. Germline V gives CDR1 LNHDA, CDR2 SQIVND (reference sequence).

This clone was picked up many times. The read ends 3 residues before the CDR3 terminus; that terminus is restored from the germline J gene. The chain couples TRBV5-1 to TRBJ2-3; 13 nucleotides match TRBD2. The CDR3 is made up of 16 amino acids. V dropped 4 bases and J dropped 6; count of bases not matched to a gene: 8. Germline CDR1 is SGHRS and CDR2 is YFSETQ. This chain's CDR3 is CASSEGLAGTLDTQYF. CDR3 bases read: TGCGCCAGCAGCGAGGGACTAGCGGGAACCCTGGATACG.

This clone was found many times. Sequencing ends 3 residues short of the CDR3 end; the germline J gene provides the rest. The J gene is TRBJ2-5, the V gene TRBV5-1, with 8 bases matching TRBD2. The junction had 13 bases not matched to a gene; V was cut back by 4 bases and J by 5 bases. The germline V gene has CDR1 SGHRS and CDR2 YFSETQ. The CDR3 runs to 16 residues. The CDR3 sequence is CASSPTSVRVIETQYF. The part of the CDR3 DNA that was read is TGCGCCAGCAGCCCGACTAGCGTTAGAGTGATCGAGACC.

This clone was recorded many times. The read finishes 3 residues shy of the CDR3 end, and the germline J gene is used to complete it. The chain joins TRBV5-1 to TRBJ1-1; D not resolved. CDR3 length equals 15 residues. Germline lookup yields CDR1 SGHRS and CDR2 YFSETQ. V lost 6 bases and J 4 bases, leaving 19 bases between the germline ends. Here the CDR3 reads CASTPSLPLLTEAFF. The part of the CDR3 DNA that was read is TGCGCCAGCACCCCGTCCCTCCCCCTACTCACTGAA. Together with reference TRBV5-1 and TRBJ1-1, the CDR3 gives the full variable domain: KAGVTQTPRYLIKTRGQQVTLSCSPISGHRSVSWYQQTPGQGLQFLFEYFSETQRNKGNFPGRFSGRQFSNSRSEMNVSTLELGDSALYLCASTPSLPLLTEAFFGQGTRLTVV.

The sample holds a few counts of this clone. Read data end 3 residues before the CDR3 end; the end is taken from the germline J gene. The chain has TRBV20-1 and TRBJ2-3, with D possibly TRBD1 on 5 matching bases. This CDR3 region has 14 residues. Per the germline V gene, CDR1 is DFQATT and CDR2 is SNEGSKA (reference sequence). The part of the CDR3 DNA that was read is TGCAGTGCTAGAGTACAGGCCTATTTAGAGACG. Protein sequence: CSARVQAYLET. Given in full, the CDR3 is CSARVQAYLETQYF.

This clone has more than one count but fewer than ten. Read data end 3 residues before the CDR3 end; the end is taken from the germline J gene. This chain links TRBV7-6 with TRBJ1-2; possible D gene TRBD1, 5 bases. This CDR3 is built from 13 residues. Germline CDR1 reads SGHVS; CDR2 reads FNYEAQ. The CDR3 is CASSPGSNYDYTF. The sequenced part of the CDR3 DNA is TGTGCCAGCAGCCCAGGGTCCAACTACGAC.

This clone came up many times. CDR3 DNA (partial): TGCGCCAGCAGCTTACAGAGCTCCTATAATTCACCC. Translating it yields CASSLQSSYNSP. Given in full, the CDR3 is CASSLQSSYNSPLHF. The gene calls are TRBV5-1 and TRBJ1-6; D is unclear. Read data end 3 residues before the CDR3 end; the end is taken from the germline J gene. Germline CDR1 reads SGHRS; CDR2 reads YFSETQ. This CDR3 has 15 amino acids. V was pared by 2 bases and J by 0 bases, with 6 bases between.

Note on this clone: Read data end 3 residues before the CDR3 end; the end is taken from the germline J gene. The V gene is TRBV18, the J gene TRBJ2-2; 11 nucleotides match TRBD1. The germline CDR1 and CDR2 sequences are KGHSH and LQKENI. The CDR3 runs to 17 residues. The CDR3 loop reads CASSSKIPGQGDEKLFF. CDR3 DNA, as far as it was read: TGTGCCAGCTCATCTAAAATCCCGGGACAGGGGGATGAAAAG.

Ten or more counts support this clone. With the read ending 3 residues before the CDR3 end, the germline J gene is used to fill in that end. J is TRBJ1-5 and V is TRBV10-3, with 7 bases aligning to TRBD1. This CDR3 has 15 residues. The V segment lost 3 bases and the J segment 3 bases; nucleotides outside the gene matches: 5. Per the germline V gene, CDR1 is ENHRY and CDR2 is SYGVKD. The CDR3 loop is CAISEGTAPNQPQHF. The part of the CDR3 DNA that was read is TGTGCCATCAGTGAAGGGACAGCCCCCAATCAGCCC.

This clone occurred many times. The read halts 3 residues ahead of the CDR3 end, with the missing end drawn from the germline J gene. The chain links TRBV20-1 to TRBJ2-2, with 10 bases matching TRBD2. CDR3 size: 16 residues. Germline V gene data show CDR1 as DFQATT and CDR2 as SNEGSKA (reference sequence). V trimming: 1 base; J trimming: 5 bases; junction bases outside the gene matches: 7. CDR3 DNA (partial): TGCAGTGCTAGAGGGAGCGGGAGGGCCGTTACCGGGGAG. It translates to CSARGSGRAVTGE. The full CDR3 protein reads CSARGSGRAVTGELFF.

This clone was picked up many times. The read ends 3 residues shy of where the CDR3 ends; the end is completed using the germline J gene. The V gene is TRBV10-3, the J gene TRBJ2-2, with 12 bases lining up with TRBD2. This CDR3 contains 17 residues. Germline lookup yields CDR1 ENHRY and CDR2 SYGVKD. Trimming cost V 3 bases and J 5 bases; bases outside gene matches: 7. The sequenced CDR3 bases are TGTGCCATCAGTGATGCTAGCGGGAGGGCCGGGACCGGGGAG. Translated, it gives CAISDASGRAGTGE. The complete CDR3 sequence is CAISDASGRAGTGELFF.

This clone occurred many times. The read ends 3 residues early relative to the CDR3; the germline J gene fills the gap. The V gene is TRBV29-1, the J gene TRBJ1-5, with a possible D match to TRBD1 (5 bases). CDR3 length equals 15 residues. Germline loops: CDR1 SQVTM, CDR2 ANQGSEA. The covered CDR3 bases are TGCAGCGTTGGCGACTTCACTAGCGGGACCCCACCC. This encodes CSVGDFTSGTPP. The whole CDR3 is CSVGDFTSGTPPQHF. The entire variable domain, with the rest obtained from reference TRBV29-1 and TRBJ1-5, is as follows: SAVISQKPSRDICQRGTSLTIQCQVDSQVTMMFWYRQQPGQSLTLIATANQGSEATYESGFVIDKFPISRPNLTFSTLTVSNMSPEDSSIYLCSVGDFTSGTPPQHFGDGTRLSIL.

Ten or more counts support this clone. The CDR3 goes on 3 residues after the read ends, and that part is filled in from the germline J gene. The chain has TRBV2 and TRBJ2-1, with D perhaps matching TRBD1 (6 bases). Germline-derived CDR1 and CDR2 are SNHLY and FYNNEI. The V gene lost 3 bases and the J gene lost 7 bases, with 13 bases spanning the gap. The CDR3 has 14 amino acids. The covered CDR3 bases are TGTGCCAGCAGTGAGTCAGGGGCCAGGAATGAG. It encodes CASSESGARNE. The entire CDR3 reads CASSESGARNEQFF.

This clone was counted at least ten times. The CDR3 end falls 3 residues outside the read, so it is completed with the germline J gene. The chain couples TRBV19 to TRBJ2-6; D is perhaps TRBD1 (5 bases). V lost 5 bases and J 4 bases, leaving 15 bases between the germline ends. In germline, CDR1 is LNHDA, CDR2 SQIVND (reference sequence). The CDR3 sequence is 16 residues long. CDR3 bases read: TGTGCCAGTAGTCAAACGGCAGGGAACGGGGCCAACGTC. Protein product: CASSQTAGNGANV. The entire CDR3 sequence reads CASSQTAGNGANVLTF.

By proportion, this clone is medium-sized. Read sequence stops 3 residues before the CDR3 end, and the germline J gene provides the missing end. This chain uses TRBV7-2 with TRBJ1-2; 9 nucleotides agree with TRBD1. CDR1 and CDR2 (germline): SGHTA, FQGNSA. The CDR3 has 14 residues. V trimming: 5 bases; J trimming: 5 bases; junction bases outside the gene matches: 6. The CDR3 sequence: CASSTRTGEYGYTF. CDR3 bases read: TGTGCCAGCAGCACGCGGACAGGGGAGTATGGC.

The sample holds many counts of this clone. The CDR3 bases that were read are TGCAGTGCTGCGACTAGCGGGAGGGCCCCAGAGACC. The encoded protein is CSAATSGRAPET. The entire CDR3 protein reads CSAATSGRAPETQYF. J is TRBJ2-5 and V is TRBV20-1, with 14 bases matching TRBD2. Read data end 3 residues before the CDR3 end; the end is taken from the germline J gene. The germline CDR1 and CDR2 sequences are DFQATT and SNEGSKA (reference sequence). This CDR3 contains 15 residues. The trim removed 5 bases at V and 4 bases at J, leaving 6 bases unmatched.

This clone was counted many times. The read comes to an end 3 residues before the CDR3 does, leaving the germline J gene to fill in the end. V gene TRBV19 combines with J gene TRBJ2-4, with 10 nucleotides matching TRBD1. Germline assignment: CDR1 LNHDA and CDR2 SQIVND (reference sequence). This CDR3 has 18 amino acids. V was pared by 8 bases and J by 1 base, with 14 bases of the junction left unmatched. The sequenced CDR3 bases are TGTGCCAGTCCCCGGGACAGGGGCTCTCTGAGGGCCAAAAACATT. Protein product: CASPRDRGSLRAKNI. The full CDR3 is CASPRDRGSLRAKNIQYF. Variable domain in full (rest from reference TRBV19 and TRBJ2-4): DGGITQSPKYLFRKEGQNVTLSCEQNLNHDAMYWYRQDPGQGLRLIYYSQIVNDFQKGDIAEGYSVSREKKESFPLTVTSAQKNPTAFYLCASPRDRGSLRAKNIQYFGAGTRLSVL.

This clone came up many times. The read comes to an end 3 residues before the CDR3 does, leaving the germline J gene to fill in the end. The V call is TRBV5-1, the J call TRBJ1-2; 10 nucleotides agree with TRBD1. Germline assignment: CDR1 SGHRS and CDR2 YFSETQ. The CDR3 is 15 residues long. With V trimmed by 2 bases and J by 1 base, 2 bases remained unmatched. The DNA read from the CDR3 is TGCGCCAGCAGCTTTGGGACAGGGGTTAACTATGGC. Its translation is CASSFGTGVNYG. The whole CDR3 region reads CASSFGTGVNYGYTF.

Ten or more counts support this clone. From the germline J gene comes the end of the CDR3, since the read stops 3 residues before it. J is TRBJ1-2 and V is TRBV12-3 or TRBV12-4; 9 bases are a match to TRBD1. Trimming at V came to 6 bases and at J to 7 bases, leaving 6 bases not matched to a gene. This CDR3 is 13 amino acids long. The sequenced part of the CDR3 DNA is TGTGCCAGCAGGACAGGGGGACTCGGTGGC. Residues: CASRTGGLGG. The full CDR3 reads CASRTGGLGGYTF.

This clone was observed at least ten times. The read stops 3 residues short of the end of the CDR3; the missing end is completed from the germline J gene. The chain carries TRBV20-1 and TRBJ2-7; D possibly corresponds to TRBD1 (6 bases). CDR3 size: 12 residues. Trimming shortened V by 7 bases and J by 0 bases, and 10 bases separated the two germline ends. CDR1 DFQATT and CDR2 SNEGSKA come from the germline V gene (reference sequence). The CDR3 loop reads CSVGGNSYEQYF. Partial CDR3 DNA: TGCAGTGTAGGGGGAAACTCCTACGAG.

This clone came up many times. The CDR3 end falls 3 residues outside the read, so it is completed with the germline J gene. The rearrangement joins TRBV20-1 to TRBJ2-5; 16 nucleotides line up with TRBD2. The CDR3 is made up of 17 amino acids. CDR1 and CDR2 (germline): DFQATT, SNEGSKA (reference sequence). V shed 3 bases, J shed 5 bases, and the junction held 9 bases outside the gene matches. CDR3 bases read: TGCAGTGCTAGGCCGGGACTAGCGGGAGGGTCTGGTGAGACC. As protein: CSARPGLAGGSGET. The complete CDR3 reads CSARPGLAGGSGETQYF.

Details on this clone: Read data end 3 residues before the CDR3 end; the end is taken from the germline J gene. The chain combines TRBV20-1 with TRBJ2-3, with D perhaps TRBD1 (6 bases). The V gene's germline CDR1 is DFQATT and CDR2 SNEGSKA (reference sequence). The CDR3 length is 15 residues. This chain's CDR3 is CSASSFSGVQATQYF. Partial CDR3 DNA: TGCAGTGCTAGTTCTTTTTCAGGGGTTCAGGCGACG.

The table lists this clone with many counts. The DNA ends 3 residues before the CDR3 does, and the rest of the CDR3 is filled in from the germline J gene. The chain combines TRBV19 with TRBJ1-5; 8 nucleotides agree with TRBD1. The CDR3 is made up of 17 amino acids. From germline, CDR1 is LNHDA and CDR2 SQIVND (reference sequence). Losses at the gene ends were 7 bases for V and 0 bases for J; bases not matched to a gene: 11. The CDR3 bases that were read are TGTGCCAGTACCCGGACAGGGAGGGGATATAGCAATCAGCCC. It codes for CASTRTGRGYSNQP. The whole CDR3 region reads CASTRTGRGYSNQPQHF. The full variable domain, in which reference TRBV19 and TRBJ1-5 provide the parts outside the CDR3, is DGGITQSPKYLFRKEGQNVTLSCEQNLNHDAMYWYRQDPGQGLRLIYYSQIVNDFQKGDIAEGYSVSREKKESFPLTVTSAQKNPTAFYLCASTRTGRGYSNQPQHFGDGTRLSIL.

There are many counts of this clone. Sequencing ends 3 residues short of the CDR3 end; the germline J gene provides the rest. This chain connects TRBV2 to TRBJ2-7; no reliable D call. Germline CDR1 is SNHLY and CDR2 is FYNNEI. The CDR3 runs 12 residues. With 7 bases removed from V and 1 base from J, the gap between germline ends came to 8 bases. CDR3 region: CASTAGSYEQYF. Partial CDR3 DNA: TGTGCCAGCACCGCCGGGTCCTACGAG.